This T cell receptor (beta chain) originates from a study of blood T cell repertoires in COVID-19. Study background: The origin of the acute and convalescent COVID-19 samples was the United States, Italy and Spain. Nucleic acid was either cDNA or gDNA, and it came from T cells, B-cell-depleted T cells, or PBMCs.

TCRdb's table, derived via immunoSEQ multiplex PCR, lists solely in-frame clones and lacks some. The sample shows 150,000 or so clones, about 75% of them seen only once. CDR1 is SGHNT, CDR2 YYREEE, per germline (reference sequence). Trimming left V 0 bases short and J 7 bases short, with 10 bases between. CDR3 length: 13 residues. Participants reported their clinical history, and cohort assignment relied on those reports. The chain has TRBV5-4 and TRBJ1-2; unclear D gene. The TCR sequence derives from a woman aged 45-59 years who had recovered from COVID-19. The material sequenced was PBMCs or T cells enriched from blood (not recorded which). The CDR3 DNA reads as TGTGCCAGCAGCTTGGCCGGTATCCGTGGCTACACCTTC. Its translation is CASSLAGIRGYTF.